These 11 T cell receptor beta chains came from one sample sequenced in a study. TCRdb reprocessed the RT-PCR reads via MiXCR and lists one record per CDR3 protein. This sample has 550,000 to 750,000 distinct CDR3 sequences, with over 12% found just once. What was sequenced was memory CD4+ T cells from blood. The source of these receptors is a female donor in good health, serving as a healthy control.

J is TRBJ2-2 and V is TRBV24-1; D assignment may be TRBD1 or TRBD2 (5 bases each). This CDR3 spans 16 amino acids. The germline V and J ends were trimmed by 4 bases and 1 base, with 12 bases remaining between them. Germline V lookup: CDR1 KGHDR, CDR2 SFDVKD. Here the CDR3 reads CATSDAGTLNTGELFF. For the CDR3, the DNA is TGTGCCACCAGTGACGCCGGGACCTTGAACACCGGGGAGCTGTTTTTT.

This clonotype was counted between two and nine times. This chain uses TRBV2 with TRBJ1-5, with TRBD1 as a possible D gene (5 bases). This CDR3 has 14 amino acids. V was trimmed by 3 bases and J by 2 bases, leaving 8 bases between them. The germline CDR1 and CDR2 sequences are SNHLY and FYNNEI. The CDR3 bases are TGTGCCAGCAGTGACAGGGATCGCAATCAGCCCCAGCATTTT. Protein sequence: CASSDRDRNQPQHF.

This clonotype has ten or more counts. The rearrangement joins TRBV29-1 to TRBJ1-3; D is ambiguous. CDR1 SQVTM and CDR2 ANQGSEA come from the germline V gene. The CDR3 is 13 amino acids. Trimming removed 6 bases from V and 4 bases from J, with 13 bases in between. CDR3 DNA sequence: TGCAGCGTCCGGGGAATAGGAGGAAACACCATATATTTT. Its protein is CSVRGIGGNTIYF.

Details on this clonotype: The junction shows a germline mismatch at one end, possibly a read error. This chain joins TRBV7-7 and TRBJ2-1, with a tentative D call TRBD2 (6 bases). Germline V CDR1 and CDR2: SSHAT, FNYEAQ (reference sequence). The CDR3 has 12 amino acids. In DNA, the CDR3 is TGTGCTAGCAGCCATTCAGCGGGTGAGCAGTTCTTC. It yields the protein CASSHSAGEQFF.

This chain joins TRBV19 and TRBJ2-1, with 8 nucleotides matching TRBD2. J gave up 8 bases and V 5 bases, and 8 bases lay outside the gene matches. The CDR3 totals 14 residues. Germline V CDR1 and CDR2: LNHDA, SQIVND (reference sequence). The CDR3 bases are TGTGCCAGTAGTCGGGGGGGCCGAGGTGATGAGCAGTTCTTC. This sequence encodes CASSRGGRGDEQFF.

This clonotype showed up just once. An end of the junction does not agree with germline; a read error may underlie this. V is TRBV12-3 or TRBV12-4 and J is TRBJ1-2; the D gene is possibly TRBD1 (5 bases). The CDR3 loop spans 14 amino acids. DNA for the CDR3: TGTGCCATCAGTGGGCGTGTCAGGGAGTATGGCTACACCTTC. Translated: CAISGRVREYGYTF.

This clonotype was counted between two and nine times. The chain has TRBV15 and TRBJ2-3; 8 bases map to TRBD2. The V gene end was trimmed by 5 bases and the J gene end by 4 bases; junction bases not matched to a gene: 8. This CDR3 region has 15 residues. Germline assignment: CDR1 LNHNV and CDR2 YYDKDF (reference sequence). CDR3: CATSQLPGLADTQYF. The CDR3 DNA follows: TGTGCCACCAGCCAATTACCGGGACTAGCAGATACGCAGTATTTT. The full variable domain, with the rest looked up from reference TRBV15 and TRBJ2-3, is DAMVIQNPRYQVTQFGKPVTLSCSQTLNHNVMYWYQQKSSQAPKLLFHYYDKDFNNEADTPDNFQSRRPNTSFCFLDIRSPGLGDTAMYLCATSQLPGLADTQYFGPGTRLTVL.

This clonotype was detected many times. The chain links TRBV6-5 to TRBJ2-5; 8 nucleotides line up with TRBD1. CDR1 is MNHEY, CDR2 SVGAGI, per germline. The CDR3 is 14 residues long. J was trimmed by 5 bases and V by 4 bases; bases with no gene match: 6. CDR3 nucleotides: TGTGCCAGCAGTTCGATCCAGGGGGCTGAGACCCAGTACTTC. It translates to CASSSIQGAETQYF.

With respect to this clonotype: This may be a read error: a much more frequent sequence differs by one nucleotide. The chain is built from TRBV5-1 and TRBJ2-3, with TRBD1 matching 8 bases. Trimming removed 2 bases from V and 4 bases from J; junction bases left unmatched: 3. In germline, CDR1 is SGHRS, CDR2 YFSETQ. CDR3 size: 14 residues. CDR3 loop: CASSLQGDADTQYF. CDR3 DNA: TGCGCCAGCAGCTTACAGGGGGACGCAGATACGCAGTATTTT. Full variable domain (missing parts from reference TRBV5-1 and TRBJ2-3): KAGVTQTPRYLIKTRGQQVTLSCSPISGHRSVSWYQQTPGQGLQFLFEYFSETQRNKGNFPGRFSGRQFSNSRSEMNVSTLELGDSALYLCASSLQGDADTQYFGPGTRLTVL.

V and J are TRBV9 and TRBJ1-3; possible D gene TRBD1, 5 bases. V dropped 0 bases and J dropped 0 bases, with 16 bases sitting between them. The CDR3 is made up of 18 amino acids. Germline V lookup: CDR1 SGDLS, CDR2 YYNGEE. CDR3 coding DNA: TGTGCCAGCAGCGTAGCTCTCGATGACAGCCACTCTGGAAACACCATATATTTT. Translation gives CASSVALDDSHSGNTIYF. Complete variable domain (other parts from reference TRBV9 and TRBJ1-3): DSGVTQTPKHLITATGQRVTLRCSPRSGDLSVYWYQQSLDQGLQFLIQYYNGEERAKGNILERFSAQQFPDLHSELNLSSLELGDSALYFCASSVALDDSHSGNTIYFGEGSWLTVV.

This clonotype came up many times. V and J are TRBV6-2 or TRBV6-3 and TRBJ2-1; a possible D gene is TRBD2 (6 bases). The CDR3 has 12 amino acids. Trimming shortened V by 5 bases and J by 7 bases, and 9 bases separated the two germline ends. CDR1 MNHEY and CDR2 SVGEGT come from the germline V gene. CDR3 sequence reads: CASSKTRNEQFF. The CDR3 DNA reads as TGTGCCAGCAGTAAGACTAGGAATGAGCAGTTCTTC.